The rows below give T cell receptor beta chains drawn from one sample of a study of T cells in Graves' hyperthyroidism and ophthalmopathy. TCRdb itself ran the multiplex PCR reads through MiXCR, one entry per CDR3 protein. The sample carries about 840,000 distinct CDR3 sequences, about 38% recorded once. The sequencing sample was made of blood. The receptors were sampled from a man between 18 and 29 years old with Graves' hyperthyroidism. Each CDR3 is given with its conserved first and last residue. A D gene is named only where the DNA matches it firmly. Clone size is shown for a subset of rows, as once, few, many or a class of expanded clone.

CDR3nt: TGCGCCAGCAGCCAAGTCGCAGGTTCGGAGACCCAGTACTTC; CDR3aa: CASSQVAGSETQYF; v_gene: TRBV7-2; j_gene: TRBJ2-5; abundance: once; d_gene: NA
CDR3nt: TGTGCCAGCAGCGTAGGAAAAGCGGGAGGGCCGGGCGAGCAGTACTTC; CDR3aa: CASSVGKAGGPGEQYF; v_gene: TRBV9; j_gene: TRBJ2-7; abundance: NA; d_gene: TRBD2
CDR3nt: TGCAGCGTTCAAGGAACAGGGTTCAGCTCCTACGAGCAGTACTTC; CDR3aa: CSVQGTGFSSYEQYF; v_gene: TRBV29-1; j_gene: TRBJ2-7; abundance: many; d_gene: NA
CDR3nt: TGTGCCATCAGTGATACGTACGAGCAGTACTTC; CDR3aa: CAISDTYEQYF; v_gene: TRBV10-3; j_gene: TRBJ2-7; abundance: many; d_gene: NA
CDR3nt: TGTGCCAGCAGTTACTCTAGCGGGGGGGCCGAGCAGTACTTC; CDR3aa: CASSYSSGGAEQYF; v_gene: TRBV7-2; j_gene: TRBJ2-7; abundance: NA; d_gene: TRBD2
CDR3nt: TGTGCCAGCAGCTCAACTAGCGGGGGGGCGAGCACCGGGGAGCTGTTTTTT; CDR3aa: CASSSTSGGASTGELFF; v_gene: TRBV7-9; j_gene: TRBJ2-2; abundance: NA; d_gene: TRBD2
CDR3nt: TGTGCCAGTAGTCCACTTCGGGACAGCGGGGAAGCTTTCTTT; CDR3aa: CASSPLRDSGEAFF; v_gene: TRBV19; j_gene: TRBJ1-1; abundance: many; d_gene: TRBD1
CDR3nt: TGTGCCACCAGGTCCGCAGGTAGCAATCAGCCCCAGCATTTT; CDR3aa: CATRSAGSNQPQHF; v_gene: TRBV24-1; j_gene: TRBJ1-5; abundance: NA; d_gene: NA
CDR3nt: TGTGCCAGCAGCCTCAACCAAGCGTGGGGGTACGAGCAGTACTTC; CDR3aa: CASSLNQAWGYEQYF; v_gene: TRBV9; j_gene: TRBJ2-7; abundance: few; d_gene: NA
CDR3nt: TGCAGCGTTGATCGATCGGGGGCGGGTGCGAACACTGAAGCTTTCTTT; CDR3aa: CSVDRSGAGANTEAFF; v_gene: TRBV29-1; j_gene: TRBJ1-1; abundance: NA; d_gene: NA
CDR3nt: TGCGCCAGCAGCCACCTACAGGGGCCCGAGACCCAGTACTTC; CDR3aa: CASSHLQGPETQYF; v_gene: TRBV4-1; j_gene: TRBJ2-5; abundance: many; d_gene: TRBD1
CDR3nt: TGTGCCAGCAGTGAAGGGTTAGCGGGCGGGAAGACCCAGTACTTC; CDR3aa: CASSEGLAGGKTQYF; v_gene: TRBV2; j_gene: TRBJ2-5; abundance: many; d_gene: TRBD2
CDR3nt: TGTGCCAGCAGCGCGCCGGACAGGGACGAAGCTTTCTTT; CDR3aa: CASSAPDRDEAFF; v_gene: TRBV9; j_gene: TRBJ1-1; abundance: once; d_gene: TRBD1
CDR3nt: TGTGCCAGTAGTCCCGAGGGGTTTGTTGATGAGCAGTTCTTC; CDR3aa: CASSPEGFVDEQFF; v_gene: TRBV19; j_gene: TRBJ2-1; abundance: NA; d_gene: NA
CDR3nt: TGTGCCAGCAGTACAACAGGGGGAATAGACGAGCAGTACTTC; CDR3aa: CASSTTGGIDEQYF; v_gene: TRBV7-9; j_gene: TRBJ2-7; abundance: NA; d_gene: TRBD1
CDR3nt: TGTGCCAGCTCACCACGTTCAGGGGACCACGAGACCTATGGCTACACCTTC; CDR3aa: CASSPRSGDHETYGYTF; v_gene: TRBV18; j_gene: TRBJ1-2; abundance: NA; d_gene: NA
CDR3nt: TGTGCTAGTGGTTTGGTACTCGAGAGGACTGAAGCTTTCTTT; CDR3aa: CASGLVLERTEAFF; v_gene: TRBV12-5; j_gene: TRBJ1-1; abundance: NA; d_gene: NA
CDR3nt: TGCAGCGTCGCCCTGCGGGCCCAGTACTTC; CDR3aa: CSVALRAQYF; v_gene: TRBV29-1; j_gene: TRBJ2-5; abundance: many; d_gene: NA
CDR3nt: TGTGCCAGCAGCCAAGAGATGGGCCGTCCTCTCGAGCAGTACTTC; CDR3aa: CASSQEMGRPLEQYF; v_gene: TRBV14; j_gene: TRBJ2-7; abundance: many; d_gene: NA
CDR3nt: TGTGCCAGCAGCTTAGGGGGGAGGAGGAACACTGAAGCTTTCTTT; CDR3aa: CASSLGGRRNTEAFF; v_gene: TRBV7-9; j_gene: TRBJ1-1; abundance: NA; d_gene: NA
CDR3nt: TGTGCCAGCACCCTCTCCGGGACAGGGGCCTACGAGCAGTACTTC; CDR3aa: CASTLSGTGAYEQYF; v_gene: TRBV7-3; j_gene: TRBJ2-7; abundance: NA; d_gene: TRBD1
CDR3nt: TGCGCCAGCAGTGACGGGCCCCACACCAGGGAGCTGTTTTTT; CDR3aa: CASSDGPHTRELFF; v_gene: TRBV10-2; j_gene: TRBJ2-2; abundance: NA; d_gene: NA
CDR3nt: TGTGCCAGCAGCCCCCGGGACTTACGGGGTGAAAAACTGTTTTTT; CDR3aa: CASSPRDLRGEKLFF; v_gene: TRBV7-8; j_gene: TRBJ1-4; abundance: few; d_gene: NA
CDR3nt: TGTGCCAACCCAGGGGGGACTGAAGCTTTCTTT; CDR3aa: CANPGGTEAFF; v_gene: TRBV25-1; j_gene: TRBJ1-1; abundance: once; d_gene: TRBD1
CDR3nt: TGTGCCATTACAGAACCAACTAATGAAAAACTGTTTTTT; CDR3aa: CAITEPTNEKLFF; v_gene: TRBV10-3; j_gene: TRBJ1-4; abundance: NA; d_gene: NA
CDR3nt: TGTGCCATCGGGGGACAGCCGTACGAGCAGTACTTC; CDR3aa: CAIGGQPYEQYF; v_gene: TRBV10-3; j_gene: TRBJ2-7; abundance: many; d_gene: TRBD1
CDR3nt: TGTGCCAGCAGCTACGGACAGGCGAGCTCCTACGAGCAGTACTTC; CDR3aa: CASSYGQASSYEQYF; v_gene: TRBV7-3; j_gene: TRBJ2-7; abundance: NA; d_gene: TRBD1
CDR3nt: TGTGCCAGCAGGGGTACAGGTGGCTACACCTTC; CDR3aa: CASRGTGGYTF; v_gene: TRBV2; j_gene: TRBJ1-2; abundance: NA; d_gene: NA
CDR3nt: TGTGCCAGCAGTGTGGGTCCCGGTTCACCCCTCCACTTT; CDR3aa: CASSVGPGSPLHF; v_gene: TRBV6-1; j_gene: TRBJ1-6; abundance: few; d_gene: NA
CDR3nt: TGCAGCTTATCCCACGGGCCCACTGAAGCTTTCTTT; CDR3aa: CSLSHGPTEAFF; v_gene: TRBV29-1; j_gene: TRBJ1-1; abundance: NA; d_gene: NA
CDR3nt: TGTGCCAGCAGCTTAGTCTTCAGGGACTCACCCCTCCACTTT; CDR3aa: CASSLVFRDSPLHF; v_gene: TRBV7-9; j_gene: TRBJ1-6; abundance: many; d_gene: NA
CDR3nt: TGTGCCAGCAGCGTAGGAGGGGGGGGTGCGGACACCGGGGAGCTGTTTTTT; CDR3aa: CASSVGGGGADTGELFF; v_gene: TRBV9; j_gene: TRBJ2-2; abundance: NA; d_gene: NA
CDR3nt: TGCGCCAGCAGCAACCGACAGACTCAAGAGACCCAGTACTTC; CDR3aa: CASSNRQTQETQYF; v_gene: TRBV9; j_gene: TRBJ2-5; abundance: NA; d_gene: NA
CDR3nt: TGTGCCAGCAGCTCCCAGATTCACACTGAAGCTTTCTTT; CDR3aa: CASSSQIHTEAFF; v_gene: TRBV7-2; j_gene: TRBJ1-1; abundance: few; d_gene: NA
CDR3nt: TGTGCCAGCAGTTTCGTAGGCAGCGGGCAGCCCCAGCATTTT; CDR3aa: CASSFVGSGQPQHF; v_gene: TRBV2; j_gene: TRBJ1-5; abundance: NA; d_gene: NA
CDR3nt: TGTGCCAGCGGGAAGCGGGGGGGCCGGGAGACCCAGTACTTC; CDR3aa: CASGKRGGRETQYF; v_gene: TRBV6-1; j_gene: TRBJ2-5; abundance: NA; d_gene: TRBD2
CDR3nt: TGCAGTGCCGACGGGACTAGCGGGGACGAGCAGTACTTC; CDR3aa: CSADGTSGDEQYF; v_gene: TRBV20-1; j_gene: TRBJ2-7; abundance: many; d_gene: TRBD2
CDR3nt: TGCAGTGCTAGACCGCCGGGTAGGGGTGAAAAACTGTTTTTT; CDR3aa: CSARPPGRGEKLFF; v_gene: TRBV20-1; j_gene: TRBJ1-4; abundance: many; d_gene: NA
CDR3nt: TGTGCTAGCAGAAGGCCCCTAGGGCAGCGCAATCAGCCCCAGCATTTT; CDR3aa: CASRRPLGQRNQPQHF; v_gene: TRBV2; j_gene: TRBJ1-5; abundance: NA; d_gene: NA
CDR3nt: TGTGCCAGCAGTTTTAGGGGAGGGCTAGACGAGCAGTACTTC; CDR3aa: CASSFRGGLDEQYF; v_gene: TRBV2; j_gene: TRBJ2-7; abundance: NA; d_gene: TRBD2
CDR3nt: TGTGCCAGCAGCTTACAGGGGGTATATCAGCCCCAGCATTTT; CDR3aa: CASSLQGVYQPQHF; v_gene: TRBV7-2; j_gene: TRBJ1-5; abundance: NA; d_gene: TRBD1
CDR3nt: TGTGCCAGCAGCTCGCCAGGGGGACCTCCGAAACACCACTTC; CDR3aa: CASSSPGGPPKHHF; v_gene: TRBV7-9; j_gene: TRBJ2-5; abundance: NA; d_gene: TRBD1
CDR3nt: TGTGCCAGCAGCGGACTTACAGGGGGCGACGAGCAGTACTTC; CDR3aa: CASSGLTGGDEQYF; v_gene: TRBV7-8; j_gene: TRBJ2-7; abundance: NA; d_gene: TRBD1